Each of the 27 T cell receptor beta chains below was sequenced from the same sample in a study of T-cell reconstitution after alpha-beta-depleted transplantation in children. Preparation of the TCRbeta library involved a method that used unique molecular identifiers. Using its own MiXCR run on the PCR reads, TCRdb lists one record per CDR3 protein. This table holds about 900,000 distinct CDR3 sequences, about 31% found once. This material consisted of PBMCs, mostly from graft donor cells, taken 360 days after TCRalphabeta/CD19-depleted stem cell transplant. Source of these receptors: a boy under two years old who had a stem cell transplant for SCID, so the T cells may come from the graft donor.

This clonotype has a single count. The chain carries TRBV12-3 or TRBV12-4 and TRBJ1-4; a weak D match, TRBD1 (5 bases). The V and J ends lost 1 base and 5 bases respectively, with 11 bases between them. This CDR3 is built from 15 residues. CDR3 sequence reads: CASSLDQGGNEKLFF. The CDR3 DNA follows: TGTGCCAGCAGTTTAGACCAGGGCGGGAATGAAAAACTGTTTTTT.

V gene TRBV7-9 combines with J gene TRBJ2-4, with TRBD2 as a possible D gene (5 bases). Trimming left V 4 bases short and J 11 bases short, with 18 bases between. This CDR3 spans 14 amino acids. From germline, CDR1 is SEHNR and CDR2 FQNEAQ (reference sequence). The CDR3 DNA sequence: TGTGCCAGCAGCTCCCCCGGACGGTCCGGGGTTCAGTACTTC. Translating gives CASSSPGRSGVQYF.

This chain links TRBV5-1 with TRBJ1-2, with 7 bases that match TRBD1. Losses at the gene ends were 5 bases for V and 3 bases for J; bases not matched to a gene: 13. This CDR3 spans 16 amino acids. Looked up from germline, CDR1 is SGHRS and CDR2 is YFSETQ. The CDR3 protein is CASRLIFGQAYYGYTF. CDR3 sequence (DNA): TGCGCCAGCAGGCTCATCTTCGGACAGGCCTACTATGGCTACACCTTC. Supplemented by reference TRBV5-1 and TRBJ1-2, the full variable domain reads KAGVTQTPRYLIKTRGQQVTLSCSPISGHRSVSWYQQTPGQGLQFLFEYFSETQRNKGNFPGRFSGRQFSNSRSEMNVSTLELGDSALYLCASRLIFGQAYYGYTFGSGTRLTVV.

This chain links TRBV5-1 with TRBJ2-7; TRBD2 is a possible D gene (6 bases). The CDR3 runs 15 residues. The V end lost 0 bases, the J end lost 4 bases, and 14 bases lay between the germline ends. The germline gives CDR1 SGHRS, CDR2 YFSETQ. CDR3 sequence: CASSLGTSSQYEQYF. The CDR3 bases are TGCGCCAGCAGCTTGGGTACTAGCTCCCAATACGAGCAGTACTTC.

CDR3 in DNA: TGTGCCAGCAGCCGAATCACGAGAGGGGGAAGCTACAATGAGCAGTTCTTC. Translated: CASSRITRGGSYNEQFF. The chain joins TRBV3-1 to TRBJ2-1; D might be TRBD1 (6 bases). V dropped 4 bases and J dropped 3 bases, with 19 bases sitting between them. The CDR3 extends over 17 amino acids. In germline, CDR1 is LGHDT, CDR2 YNNKEL (reference sequence).

This rearrangement joins TRBV6-1 to TRBJ2-7; D may be TRBD1 (6 bases). This CDR3 spans 13 amino acids. V was pared by 7 bases and J by 2 bases, with 12 bases between. Germline CDR1 is MNHNS and CDR2 is SASEGT. The CDR3 reads CASTKGETYEQYF. The CDR3 DNA is TGTGCCAGCACCAAGGGGGAAACCTACGAGCAGTACTTC.

In this sample, this clonotype turned up a few times. The V and J genes are TRBV20-1 and TRBJ2-2; 7 nucleotides match TRBD2. The V segment lost 6 bases and the J segment 0 bases; nucleotides outside the gene matches: 4. Germline lookup yields CDR1 DFQATT and CDR2 SNEGSKA (reference sequence). The CDR3 totals 14 residues. The CDR3 DNA is TGCAGTGCCGCGGGAGTAGCGAACACCGGGGAGCTGTTTTTT. Its protein is CSAAGVANTGELFF.

The genes are TRBV20-1 and TRBJ2-1; D may be TRBD1 or TRBD2 (5 bases each). This CDR3 has 18 amino acids. The germline V gene encodes CDR1 DFQATT and CDR2 SNEGSKA (reference sequence). The ends were cut back, 0 bases at V and 4 bases at J, with 22 bases in the middle. CDR3 nucleotide sequence: TGCAGTGCTAGAGATCATGGTAGTTGGGACGTCGGATACAATGAGCAGTTCTTC. Amino acid sequence: CSARDHGSWDVGYNEQFF.

This chain links TRBV27 with TRBJ1-5; D uncertain. Germline CDR1 and CDR2: MNHEY and SMNVEV (reference sequence). The V and J ends lost 8 bases and 7 bases respectively, with 15 bases between them. The CDR3 consists of 13 residues. CDR3 amino acids: CASSKEFLQPQHF. CDR3 bases: TGTGCCAGCTCTAAGGAGTTCCTGCAGCCCCAGCATTTT.

The V and J genes are TRBV4-1 and TRBJ2-1; TRBD2 agrees at 7 bases. CDR1 and CDR2 (germline): MGHRA, YSYEKL. This CDR3 contains 14 residues. J lost 6 bases, V lost 1 base, and 3 bases had no gene match. The CDR3 DNA follows: TGCGCCAGCAGCCAAGCTGCGGGAGCCAATGAGCAGTTCTTC. This gives the protein CASSQAAGANEQFF.

The table lists this clonotype with a few counts. The chain joins TRBV7-8 to TRBJ2-5; 7 nucleotides line up with TRBD1. Germline CDR1 reads SGHVS; CDR2 reads FQNEAQ. J gave up 2 bases and V 3 bases, and 3 bases lay outside the gene matches. The length of the CDR3 is 14 residues. The CDR3 spells CASSFPGQQETQYF. The CDR3 DNA sequence: TGTGCCAGCAGCTTTCCGGGACAGCAAGAGACCCAGTACTTC.

The chain carries TRBV5-5 and TRBJ2-7; D remains ambiguous. Germline CDR1 and CDR2: SGHKS and YYEKEE (reference sequence). The length of the CDR3 is 14 residues. Trimming removed 1 base from V and 2 bases from J, with 10 bases in between. CDR3 sequence: CASSLFLGPYEQYF. CDR3 coding DNA: TGTGCCAGCAGCTTGTTCTTGGGCCCCTACGAGCAGTACTTC.

This chain joins TRBV10-3 and TRBJ2-7; no clear D gene. CDR3 length equals 13 residues. Germline CDR1 ENHRY, CDR2 SYGVKD. With 0 bases removed from V and 6 bases from J, the gap between germline ends came to 9 bases. The CDR3 bases are TGTGCCATCAGTGAGTCCTCCCTATTCGAGCAGTACTTC. Residues: CAISESSLFEQYF.

This clonotype was counted between two and nine times. The genes are TRBV20-1 and TRBJ2-3, with D possibly being TRBD1 (5 bases). Germline V gene data show CDR1 as DFQATT and CDR2 as SNEGSKA (reference sequence). Trimming took off 6 bases at V and 3 bases at J, with 16 bases between the two ends. The CDR3 has 14 residues. CDR3 residues: CSAIPPRETDTQYF. The CDR3, as DNA: TGCAGTGCCATTCCCCCCAGGGAAACAGATACGCAGTATTTT.

V and J are TRBV27 and TRBJ2-7, with TRBD1 identical over 9 bases. J gave up 3 bases and V 3 bases, and 6 bases lay outside the gene matches. Germline V CDR1 and CDR2: MNHEY, SMNVEV (reference sequence). This CDR3 is 15 amino acids long. This CDR3 reads CASSFGTGKDYEQYF. The DNA for the CDR3 is TGTGCCAGCAGTTTCGGGACAGGGAAGGACTACGAGCAGTACTTC.

The rearrangement uses TRBV12-3 or TRBV12-4 and TRBJ1-1, with D hard to call. V was trimmed by 3 bases and J by 0 bases, leaving 17 bases between them. This CDR3 has 17 residues. Written as DNA, the CDR3 is TGTGCCAGCAGTTTTTTTTATGCGGGAGGGATGAACACTGAAGCTTTCTTT. Translation gives CASSFFYAGGMNTEAFF.

This chain uses TRBV6-2 or TRBV6-3 with TRBJ2-7, with D possibly TRBD1 on 7 matching bases. Looked up from germline, CDR1 is MNHEY and CDR2 is SVGEGT. The V end was cut by 2 bases, the J end by 2 bases, with 13 bases between. The CDR3 sequence is 15 residues long. CDR3 bases: TGTGCCAGCAGTTACCTTCAGGGGGGTCCCTACGAGCAGTACTTC. This encodes CASSYLQGGPYEQYF.

Here the CDR3 DNA reads TGTGCCAGTAGTAACCACCCCGGGACTGAAGCTTTCTTT. This sequence encodes CASSNHPGTEAFF. This chain joins TRBV19 and TRBJ1-1; D gene unclear. The CDR3 totals 13 residues. Deletions cut 4 bases from V and 5 bases from J, with 11 bases between. Germline CDR1 reads LNHDA; CDR2 reads SQIVND (reference sequence).

The rearrangement joins TRBV5-5 to TRBJ2-2; D is unresolved. The germline CDR1 and CDR2 sequences are SGHKS and YYEKEE (reference sequence). There are 15 residues in the CDR3. The V gene lost 5 bases and the J gene lost 0 bases, with 11 bases spanning the gap. CDR3 sequence (DNA): TGTGCCAGCAGGCCCCACCAGACGAACACCGGGGAGCTGTTTTTT. Translated: CASRPHQTNTGELFF.

The chain combines TRBV4-1 with TRBJ1-1; perhaps TRBD1 as D (6 bases). The CDR3 has 15 residues. The ends were cut back, 0 bases at V and 6 bases at J, with 14 bases in the middle. Germline assignment: CDR1 MGHRA and CDR2 YSYEKL. The chain's CDR3 is CASSQDRRGFAEAFF. CDR3 DNA: TGCGCCAGCAGCCAAGATCGGAGGGGGTTCGCTGAAGCTTTCTTT.

The chain has TRBV12-3 or TRBV12-4 and TRBJ2-4, with 9 bases matching TRBD1. Trimming took 8 bases from V and 2 from J; bases not matched to a gene: 7. The CDR3 extends over 15 amino acids. CDR3 sequence: CASGTGSGSKNIQYF. The CDR3 DNA reads as TGTGCCAGCGGGACAGGGAGCGGATCCAAAAACATTCAGTACTTC.

A few counts support this clonotype. The chain couples TRBV12-3 or TRBV12-4 to TRBJ1-4; 8 positions agree with TRBD1. The CDR3 has 15 amino acids. J lost 11 bases, V lost 6 bases, and 14 bases had no gene match. The CDR3 DNA follows: TGTGCCAGCAGGAACGCGACAGGGGAGGTGGAGAAACTGTTTTTT. It encodes CASRNATGEVEKLFF.

This clonotype was observed a single time. The chain has TRBV5-1 and TRBJ2-2; TRBD1 or TRBD2 may be the D gene (6 bases each). Per germline, CDR1 SGHRS and CDR2 YFSETQ. The CDR3 runs to 19 residues. Trimming took off 7 bases at V and 6 bases at J, with 31 bases between the two ends. For the CDR3, the DNA is TGCGCCAGCTCTTCTTTGCCGGGGGCAGGGCCTCCCGGGGCCGGGGAGCTGTTTTTT. Its protein product is CASSSLPGAGPPGAGELFF.

The chain employs TRBV21-1 and TRBJ2-5; TRBD1, the D gene given by the table, was not confirmed from the DNA. TRBV21-1 counts as a pseudogene. CDR3 size: 12 residues. The CDR3 spells CASSECPPPAFF. DNA for the CDR3: TGTGCCAGCAGCGAATGCCCGCCCCCAGCCTTCTTC.

J is TRBJ2-5 and V is TRBV20-1; 9 bases match TRBD2. J gave up 5 bases and V 6 bases, and 7 bases lay outside the gene matches. Germline CDR1 and CDR2: DFQATT and SNEGSKA (reference sequence). The CDR3 is 13 amino acids. The DNA for the CDR3 is TGCAGTGCATATGCGGGGGGGCCGGAGACCCAGTACTTC. Its protein is CSAYAGGPETQYF.

The chain recombines TRBV28 with TRBJ2-3; 8 nucleotides line up with TRBD2. Germline lookup yields CDR1 MDHEN and CDR2 SYDVKM. V shed 8 bases, J shed 6 bases, and the junction held 10 bases outside the gene matches. The CDR3 covers 14 residues. The CDR3 region is CASARGGHSDTQYF. The CDR3 coding sequence is TGTGCCAGCGCTCGGGGGGGACACTCCGATACGCAGTATTTT. The full variable domain, its missing parts supplied by reference TRBV28 and TRBJ2-3, is DVKVTQSSRYLVKRTGEKVFLECVQDMDHENMFWYRQDPGLGLRLIYFSYDVKMKEKGDIPEGYSVSREKKERFSLILESASTNQTSMYLCASARGGHSDTQYFGPGTRLTVL.

This clonotype is a singleton in its sample. The chain combines TRBV5-1 with TRBJ2-2, with D possibly matching TRBD1 (7 bases). CDR3 size: 16 residues. Germline V gene lookup returns CDR1 SGHRS and CDR2 YFSETQ. The V and J ends lost 0 bases and 6 bases respectively, with 15 bases between them. CDR3 region: CASSLDFQGGAGELFF. The DNA for the CDR3 is TGCGCCAGCAGCTTGGATTTTCAGGGGGGCGCCGGGGAGCTGTTTTTT. Full variable domain (missing parts from reference TRBV5-1 and TRBJ2-2): KAGVTQTPRYLIKTRGQQVTLSCSPISGHRSVSWYQQTPGQGLQFLFEYFSETQRNKGNFPGRFSGRQFSNSRSEMNVSTLELGDSALYLCASSLDFQGGAGELFFGEGSRLTVL.